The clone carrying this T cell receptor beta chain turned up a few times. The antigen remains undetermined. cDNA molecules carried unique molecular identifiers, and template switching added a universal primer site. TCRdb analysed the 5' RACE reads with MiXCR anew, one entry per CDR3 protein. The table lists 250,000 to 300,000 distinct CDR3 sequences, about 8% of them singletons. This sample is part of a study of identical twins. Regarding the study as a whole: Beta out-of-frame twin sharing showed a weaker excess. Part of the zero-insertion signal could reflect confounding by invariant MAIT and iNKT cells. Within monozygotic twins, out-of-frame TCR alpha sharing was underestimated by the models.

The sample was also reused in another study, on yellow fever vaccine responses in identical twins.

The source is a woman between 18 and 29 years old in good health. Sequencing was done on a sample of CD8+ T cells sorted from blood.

The CDR3 DNA reads as TGCAGTGCTATATTAGCGGGAGAGGTAATAGATACGCAGTATTTT. Its protein is CSAILAGEVIDTQYF. The chain employs TRBV20-1 and TRBJ2-3, with TRBD2 matching 9 bases. CDR3 size: 15 residues. V trimming: 4 bases; J trimming: 5 bases; junction bases outside the gene matches: 10. CDR1 is DFQATT and CDR2 is SNEGSKA in the germline V gene (reference sequence).